This TCR beta chain was captured in a study of blood T cell repertoires in COVID-19. CDR3 length: 15 residues. Germline CDR1 is WSHSY and CDR2 is SAAADI. V gave up 2 bases and J gave up 6 bases, with 11 bases separating them. TCRdb keeps only in-frame clones here, not all; method: immunoSEQ multiplex PCR. The sample records more than 50,000 clones, about three quarters being singletons. The chain links TRBV10-2 to TRBJ1-6; weak D call: TRBD1 (5 bases). The sequencing sample was made of peripheral blood. This TCR came from an older man with active or convalescent COVID-19. The CDR3 region has the DNA TGCGCCAGCAGTGAGGGGGCGCGTGGTAATTCACCCCTCCACTTT. This codes for CASSEGARGNSPLHF.